This T cell receptor beta chain stems from a study of CD8+CD57+ T cells in acquired aplastic anemia. Flow cytometry had shown expanded CD8+CD57+ cells in the patients chosen for sequencing. Investigators profiled TCR beta VDJ and CDR3 from genomic DNA template. TCRdb itself ran the reads through MiXCR, one entry per CDR3 protein. Of a few hundred thousand distinct CDR3 sequences listed, 40% to 60% are singletons. The sample holds many counts of this clonotype. Specimen: sorted CD4+, CD8+, or CD8+CD57+ T cells (not recorded which) from PBMCs. This TCR was sampled from a human donor with aplastic anemia.

The DNA for the CDR3 is TGTGCCAGCAGTGAAAAGGGACAGGGGCCTTATGGCTACACCTTC. Translating gives CASSEKGQGPYGYTF. The V and J genes are TRBV2 and TRBJ1-2; the match to TRBD1 covers 10 bases. CDR1 and CDR2 from the germline V gene are SNHLY and FYNNEI. Trimming removed 2 bases from V and 5 bases from J; junction bases left unmatched: 5. The length of the CDR3 is 15 residues. Full variable domain (remainder filled in from reference TRBV2 and TRBJ1-2): EPEVTQTPSHQVTQMGQEVILRCVPISNHLYFYWYRQILGQKVEFLVSFYNNEISEKSEIFDDQFSVERPDGSNFTLKIRSTKLEDSAMYFCASSEKGQGPYGYTFGSGTRLTVV.